This T cell receptor beta chain was profiled in a study of T-cell memory formation after mild COVID-19 (dated by TCRdb to the early 2020s). Broadly, across the study: Most TCR sequence clusters were specific to one of the two donors. T-cell clones expanding and contracting after mild COVID-19 in a couple of donors were tracked by longitudinal TCRalpha and TCRbeta repertoire sequencing. The cohort was made up of two young adult volunteers, one female and one male, who were previously healthy. Summary of the overall study and its limitations: Contracting CD4+ clones were found mainly in CM and EM memory subsets, while CD8+ clones were enriched in EMRA. Whether the second-wave clones peaking on day 37 were SARS-CoV-2 specific was not confirmed. The study included only a couple of mild cases, and larger cohorts that include severe cases with pre-infection samples were judged to be necessary. Some responding clones were found in pre-infection memory, which suggests that pre-existing cross-reactive memory T cells took part in the SARS-CoV-2 response. Clones that contracted from day 15 to 85 showed balanced CD4/CD8 phenotypes, whereas a second wave of clones that expanded from day 15 to 37 leaned towards CD4+.

The trim is 4 bases for V and 0 bases for J, with a gap of 12 bases between the germline ends. CDR1 and CDR2 were assigned from the germline V gene as SQVTM and ANQGSEA. Including the terminal cysteine and phenylalanine, the CDR3 comprises 14 residues. Here the CDR3 DNA is all that survives: 42 bases in frame from base 1. Sequencing used an Illumina NovaSeq 6000. TCRalpha and TCRbeta cDNA libraries were constructed by 5'RACE with constant-segment primers, with sample barcodes and unique molecular identifiers being introduced. RNA was extracted from every sample with Trizol reagent. Library amplification was performed in two PCR steps, and a second sample barcode and Illumina TruSeq adapters were introduced in the second step. Sequencing of libraries was performed on an Illumina NovaSeq with 2 x 150 bp paired-end reads. From the authors' description of their analysis: Reads were demultiplexed and collapsed into UMI-guided consensus sequences with migec v1.2.7. Using mixcr v2.1.11, UMI consensuses were aligned to TRA and TRB V and J templates and then assembled into clonotypes. Expanded or contracted clonotypes were those called significant by both edgeR and NoisET, with noise models trained on biological replicates. For edgeR calls, the cutoffs were a false discovery rate-adjusted p below 0.01 and a log2 fold-change threshold of 1. As an exploratory analysis of dynamics, PCA with hierarchical clustering was applied to max-normalized trajectories of the 1000 most abundant clonotypes. Each responding clone was given a CD4 or CD8 phenotype based on the CD4+ and CD8+ repertoires, which had been sequenced separately. TCRdb reanalyzed the raw reads on its own, using fastp at Q25 for trimming and MiXCR for clone calling, and kept in-frame beta chains. Rows are combined by CDR3 protein, so each entry shows the most common genes and DNA. TCRdb assigned the V and J calls; the authors' analysis was not used. Within this sample are hundreds of thousands of distinct CDR3 sequences, with 25% to 30% of them counted one time only. Of the sample, approximately 13% falls within the top ten clones.

In regard to this clonotype: Its target antigen remains unknown. No per-base quality is available; no much larger clone lies one base away.

PBMCs were isolated by Ficoll-Paque density gradient centrifugation. The chain couples TRBV29-1 to TRBJ2-5; the D gene is perhaps TRBD1, on 6 matching bases. Material: PBMCs or a T cell subset sorted from them (not recorded which). The sequence was collected from an adult woman who had mild COVID-19 (a few samples of this study predate the infection). The sample titles of this study are shuffled in the database, so cell type and time point are left out; the donor was told from shared clones. The CDR3 reads CSVGLWDNQETQYF. The DNA sequence is given as TGCAGCGTTGGCCTATGGGACAACCAAGAGACCCAGTACTTC.